One sample yielded the 27 T cell receptor beta chains listed below, sequenced in a study of beta chain features in type 1 diabetes. No antigen is known for these receptors. What was sequenced were expressed TCRB transcripts, since all of the isolated RNA had been reverse transcribed. Data came from immunoSEQ multiplex PCR; TCRdb stores just in-frame clones and leaves some out. The sample contains some 240,000 clones, 16% of which appear only once. Study-wide results and limits: Shortening that was moderate but significant affected the TCRB CDR3s of Type 1 diabetes patients in all four CD4+ subsets.

Sample: naive CD4+ T cells from blood. The receptor source for this set is a man in his thirties or forties with type 1 diabetes.

The genes are TRBV20-1 and TRBJ2-7; D not certain. The CDR3 spans 11 residues. V was pared by 0 bases and J by 3 bases, with 3 bases between. In germline, CDR1 is DFQATT, CDR2 SNEGSKA (reference sequence). The CDR3 protein is CSAREGYEQYF. DNA of the CDR3: TGCAGTGCTAGAGAGGGCTACGAGCAGTACTTC.

This clone was observed a few times. The chain couples TRBV7-2 to TRBJ2-4; D gene uncertain. Looked up from germline, CDR1 is SGHTA and CDR2 is FQGNSA. The CDR3 length is 14 residues. V was cut by 4 bases and J by 8 bases, with 15 bases left in between. The CDR3 DNA sequence: TGTGCCAGCAGCTCCCGGCGACCTGAGGACATTCAGTACTTC. It codes for CASSSRRPEDIQYF.

This clone showed up just a few times. V usage is TRBV29-1 and J usage is TRBJ1-5, with D uncertain. The CDR3 covers 14 residues. CDR1 is SQVTM and CDR2 is ANQGSEA in the germline V gene. Deletions cut 0 bases from V and 0 bases from J, with 6 bases between. CDR3 loop: CSVEDLHSNQPQHF. The CDR3, as DNA: TGCAGCGTTGAAGACCTCCATAGCAATCAGCCCCAGCATTTT.

This clone was recorded a few times. This chain joins TRBV2 and TRBJ1-2; no firm D call. Per the germline V gene, CDR1 is SNHLY and CDR2 is FYNNEI. The CDR3 totals 13 residues. Trimming left V 3 bases short and J 9 bases short, with 14 bases between. The CDR3, as DNA: TGTGCCAGCAGTGAGCTCCTGGGAGCAAGCTACACCTTC. Amino acids: CASSELLGASYTF.

In this sample, this clone turned up a few times. CDR3 coding DNA: TGTGCCAGCAGCCATTCCGCGGACCTCCTCGGAACGCAGTATTTT. The encoded protein is CASSHSADLLGTQYF. V usage is TRBV7-2 and J usage is TRBJ2-3; D remains unclear. The germline V gene encodes CDR1 SGHTA and CDR2 FQGNSA. This CDR3 has 15 residues. The V end lost 5 bases, the J end lost 9 bases, and 21 bases lay between the germline ends.

A few counts support this clone. The CDR3 is CASSVAASTSGVQETQYF. The CDR3 DNA follows: TGTGCCAGCAGCGTAGCTGCTAGTACTAGCGGGGTTCAAGAGACCCAGTACTTC. The V call is TRBV9, the J call TRBJ2-5, with 10 bases lining up with TRBD2. This CDR3 has 18 residues. V dropped 0 bases and J dropped 2; count of bases not matched to a gene: 10. CDR1 and CDR2 from the germline V gene are SGDLS and YYNGEE.

This clone was counted between two and nine times. The junction shows a germline mismatch at one end, possibly a read error. As DNA, the CDR3 is TGTGCCAGCAGTGAGGGAGAGCGGTTCTTC. Encoded protein: CASSEGERFF. The rearrangement joins TRBV2 to TRBJ2-1; tentative D call: TRBD2 (5 bases). The CDR3 has 10 residues. Germline V gives CDR1 SNHLY, CDR2 FYNNEI.

The CDR3 DNA reads TGTGCCAGCAGCTTATTCACTAGCGGGTCAGATACGCAGTATTTT. The encoded protein is CASSLFTSGSDTQYF. The rearrangement joins TRBV7-9 to TRBJ2-3, with 9 bases matching TRBD2. V trimming: 2 bases; J trimming: 4 bases; junction bases outside the gene matches: 4. The CDR3 covers 15 residues. From germline, CDR1 is SEHNR and CDR2 FQNEAQ (reference sequence).

A few counts support this clone. The V gene is TRBV7-9, the J gene TRBJ2-2, with D unclear. V lost 1 base and J 6 bases, leaving 6 bases between the germline ends. The CDR3 covers 13 residues. Germline loops: CDR1 SEHNR, CDR2 FQNEAQ (reference sequence). The DNA for the CDR3 is TGTGCCAGCAGCTTAGGCGGCTCCGGGGAGCTGTTTTTT. It yields the protein CASSLGGSGELFF.

This chain links TRBV4-1 with TRBJ1-2; 7 bases map to TRBD1. Germline V gene sequence: CDR1 MGHRA, CDR2 YSYEKL. With V trimmed by 3 bases and J by 5 bases, 9 bases remained unmatched. The CDR3 length is 15 residues. Here the CDR3 DNA reads TGCGCCAGCAGCCAGCCGACAGGGCAAAGATATGGCTACACCTTC. Translating it yields CASSQPTGQRYGYTF.

This clone has only a few counts. The rearrangement uses TRBV30 and TRBJ1-5; D remains unclear. V lost 2 bases to trimming and J lost 6 bases, with 11 bases between them. CDR3 length: 13 residues. Germline CDR1 reads GTSNPN; CDR2 reads SVGIG (reference sequence). The CDR3 nucleotides read TGTGCCTGGAGTATTGGACGAGCTCAGCCCCAGCATTTT. This codes for CAWSIGRAQPQHF.

The gene calls are TRBV21-1 and TRBJ2-1. TRBV21-1 is assigned pseudogene status. This CDR3 has 13 residues. CDR3: CASSKDREVEQFF. In DNA form, the CDR3 reads TGTGCCAGCAGCAAAGACAGGGAGGTGGAGCAGTTCTTC.

The genes are TRBV9 and TRBJ2-3; D ambiguous. This CDR3 contains 17 residues. Per germline, CDR1 SGDLS and CDR2 YYNGEE. Trimming removed 0 bases from V and 2 bases from J, with 16 bases in between. The CDR3 DNA follows: TGTGCCAGCAGCGTAGAGCCTCGCCCGCCCCTCACAGATACGCAGTATTTT. Amino acids: CASSVEPRPPLTDTQYF.

The V call is TRBV9, the J call TRBJ2-4, with D uncertain. The CDR3 is made up of 14 amino acids. Germline lookup yields CDR1 SGDLS and CDR2 YYNGEE. V lost 1 base to trimming and J lost 7 bases, with 12 bases between them. CDR3 region: CASSVSSPGNIQYF. The CDR3, as DNA: TGTGCCAGCAGCGTATCTTCCCCGGGCAACATTCAGTACTTC.

The V call is TRBV11-2, the J call TRBJ2-1; 7 bases map to TRBD2. This CDR3 is built from 15 residues. Looked up from germline, CDR1 is SGHAT and CDR2 is FQNNGV. V lost 5 bases and J lost 8; bases outside the gene matches: 12. CDR3 residues: CASSPIPGGRDEQFF. The CDR3 region has the DNA TGTGCCAGCAGCCCCATCCCGGGAGGACGGGATGAGCAGTTCTTC.

This clone was counted between two and nine times. V gene TRBV29-1 combines with J gene TRBJ2-7; 8 nucleotides align to TRBD1. V shed 7 bases and J 3 bases; nucleotides not matched to a gene: 17. The germline CDR1 and CDR2 sequences are SQVTM and ANQGSEA. CDR3 length equals 16 residues. CDR3 nucleotides: TGCAGCGCCGGCCCCGGGACAGGAACCACTATCTACGAGCAGTACTTC. Its protein product is CSAGPGTGTTIYEQYF.

This rearrangement joins TRBV7-3 to TRBJ2-1, with TRBD2 matching over 10 bases. Per germline, CDR1 SGHTA and CDR2 FQGTGA. V lost 2 bases and J lost 5; bases outside the gene matches: 3. The CDR3 sequence is 15 residues long. CDR3 loop: CASSLGLAVHNEQFF. CDR3 nucleotide sequence: TGTGCCAGCAGCTTAGGACTAGCGGTCCACAATGAGCAGTTCTTC.

This clone has only a few counts. The rearrangement uses TRBV28 and TRBJ2-7, with D possibly TRBD1 on 5 matching bases. The CDR3 totals 13 residues. Germline CDR1 is MDHEN and CDR2 is SYDVKM. With 5 bases removed from V and 3 bases from J, the gap between germline ends came to 11 bases. The CDR3 is CASSLRVFYEQYF. The CDR3 nucleotides are TGTGCCAGCAGTCTCAGGGTTTTCTACGAGCAGTACTTC.

The chain carries TRBV4-2 and TRBJ2-7; no reliable D call. Germline V gene data show CDR1 as LGHNA and CDR2 as YNFKEQ. V lost 0 bases and J lost 0, with 12 bases in between. The CDR3 spans 16 residues. The CDR3 DNA is TGTGCCAGCAGCCAAGACCCCGGGCCGAGCTCCTACGAGCAGTACTTC. This translates into CASSQDPGPSSYEQYF.

The CDR3 protein is CAISGGQEYGYTF. Written as DNA, the CDR3 is TGTGCCATCAGTGGTGGACAGGAATATGGCTACACCTTC. The V call is TRBV10-3, the J call TRBJ1-2, with 7 bases lining up with TRBD1. The CDR3 loop spans 13 amino acids. Losses at the gene ends were 4 bases for V and 5 bases for J; bases not matched to a gene: 4. Germline V gene lookup returns CDR1 ENHRY and CDR2 SYGVKD.

The rearrangement links TRBV29-1 to TRBJ2-1, with TRBD1 matching over 9 bases. CDR1 and CDR2 (germline): SQVTM, ANQGSEA. V lost 7 bases and J lost 8; bases outside the gene matches: 6. The CDR3 runs to 12 residues. The CDR3: CSGGQGAYEQFF. The CDR3 DNA sequence: TGCAGCGGGGGACAGGGCGCTTATGAGCAGTTCTTC.

The chain carries TRBV6-6 and TRBJ2-7; D might be TRBD1 or TRBD2, each matching 5 bases. Germline V gene sequence: CDR1 MNHNY, CDR2 SVGAGI (reference sequence). The CDR3 loop spans 16 amino acids. V shed 2 bases and J shed 2 bases, with 16 bases lying between them. The CDR3 DNA reads as TGTGCCAGCAGTTACCGCTCAAGGGACGGTACCTACGAGCAGTACTTC. The encoded protein is CASSYRSRDGTYEQYF.

The V and J genes are TRBV7-8 and TRBJ2-7; the match to TRBD1 covers 9 bases. There are 15 residues in the CDR3. Trimming at V came to 3 bases and at J to 2 bases, leaving 5 bases not matched to a gene. Germline CDR1 is SGHVS and CDR2 is FQNEAQ. The CDR3 DNA reads TGTGCCAGCAGCTTTCGACAGGGGGATGCCTACGAGCAGTACTTC. This sequence encodes CASSFRQGDAYEQYF.

The chain couples TRBV28 to TRBJ1-1, with D possibly TRBD1 on 6 matching bases. Germline V gene sequence: CDR1 MDHEN, CDR2 SYDVKM. V was trimmed by 4 bases and J by 0 bases, leaving 12 bases between them. CDR3 size: 15 residues. CDR3 DNA sequence: TGTGCCAGCAGTTCCCGACAGGAGCTGAACACTGAAGCTTTCTTT. It codes for CASSSRQELNTEAFF.

This clone was counted a few times. In the same sample, other DNA sequences code for this CDR3. The chain combines TRBV29-1 with TRBJ2-3; D is ambiguous. CDR1 is SQVTM, CDR2 ANQGSEA, per germline. Deletions cut 4 bases from V and 0 bases from J, with 2 bases between. The length of the CDR3 is 11 residues. CDR3 loop: CSVGSTDTQYF. CDR3 nucleotide sequence: TGCAGCGTTGGCAGCACAGATACGCAGTATTTT.

V gene TRBV10-3 combines with J gene TRBJ2-1; TRBD1 aligns across 9 bases. This CDR3 is 14 amino acids long. The germline V gene encodes CDR1 ENHRY and CDR2 SYGVKD. With 6 bases clipped from V and 4 bases from J, the junction kept 4 bases outside the gene matches. The CDR3 region is CAIRGGQGYNEQFF. In DNA form, the CDR3 reads TGTGCCATCAGAGGGGGACAGGGATACAATGAGCAGTTCTTC.

The genes are TRBV29-1 and TRBJ1-1; no clear D. V gave up 4 bases and J gave up 1 base, with 13 bases separating them. The germline V gene has CDR1 SQVTM and CDR2 ANQGSEA. The CDR3 consists of 14 residues. The CDR3 DNA is TGCAGCGTTGGTCTCAGGTCAGGGAACACTGAAGCTTTCTTT. It encodes CSVGLRSGNTEAFF.